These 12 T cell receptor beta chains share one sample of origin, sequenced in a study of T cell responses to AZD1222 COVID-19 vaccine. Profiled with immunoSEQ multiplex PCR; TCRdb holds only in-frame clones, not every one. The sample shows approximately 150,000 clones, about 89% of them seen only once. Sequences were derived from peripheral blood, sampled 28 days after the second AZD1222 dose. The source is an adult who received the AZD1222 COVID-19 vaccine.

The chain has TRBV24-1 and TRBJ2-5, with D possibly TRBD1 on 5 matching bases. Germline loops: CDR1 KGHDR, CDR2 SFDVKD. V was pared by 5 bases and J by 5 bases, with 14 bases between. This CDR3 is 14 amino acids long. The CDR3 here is CATSVPGLLETQYF. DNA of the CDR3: TGTGCCACCAGTGTTCCAGGGTTGCTCGAGACCCAGTACTTC.

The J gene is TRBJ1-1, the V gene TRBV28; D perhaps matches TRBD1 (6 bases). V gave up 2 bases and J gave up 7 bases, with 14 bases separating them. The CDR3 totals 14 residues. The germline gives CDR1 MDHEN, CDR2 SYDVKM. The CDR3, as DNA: TGTGCCAGCAGTTTAACGGGGGGCAAGATTGAAGCTTTCTTT. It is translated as CASSLTGGKIEAFF.

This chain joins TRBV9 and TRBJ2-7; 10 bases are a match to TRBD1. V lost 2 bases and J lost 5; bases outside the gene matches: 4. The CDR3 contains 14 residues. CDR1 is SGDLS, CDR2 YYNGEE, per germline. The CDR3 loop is CASSVRDRGNEQYF. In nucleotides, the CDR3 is TGTGCCAGCAGCGTCCGGGACAGGGGCAACGAGCAGTACTTC.

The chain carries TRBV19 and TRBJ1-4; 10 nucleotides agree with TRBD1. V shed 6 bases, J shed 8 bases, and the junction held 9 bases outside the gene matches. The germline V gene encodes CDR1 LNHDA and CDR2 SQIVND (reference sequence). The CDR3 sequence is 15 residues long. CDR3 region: CASRPSTGGLEKLFF. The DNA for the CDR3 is TGTGCCAGTAGGCCATCGACAGGGGGCTTGGAAAAACTGTTTTTT.

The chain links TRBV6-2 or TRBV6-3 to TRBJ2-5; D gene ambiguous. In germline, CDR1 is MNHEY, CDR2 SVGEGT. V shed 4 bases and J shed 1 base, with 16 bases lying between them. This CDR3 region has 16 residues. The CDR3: CASSSPLMDLQETQYF. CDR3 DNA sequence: TGTGCCAGCAGTTCCCCTCTGATGGACCTCCAAGAGACCCAGTACTTC.

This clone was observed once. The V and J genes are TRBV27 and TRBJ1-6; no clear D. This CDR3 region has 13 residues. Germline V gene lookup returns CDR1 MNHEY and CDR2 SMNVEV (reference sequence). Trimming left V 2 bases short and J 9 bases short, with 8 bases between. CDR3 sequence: CASSLTVASPLHF. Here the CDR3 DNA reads TGTGCCAGCAGTTTAACAGTTGCTTCACCCCTCCACTTT.

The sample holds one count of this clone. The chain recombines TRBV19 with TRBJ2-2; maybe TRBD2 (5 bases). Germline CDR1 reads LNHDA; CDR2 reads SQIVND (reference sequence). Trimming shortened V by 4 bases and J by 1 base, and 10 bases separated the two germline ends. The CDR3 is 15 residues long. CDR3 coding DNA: TGTGCCAGTAGTAGGACTCCTATGAACACCGGGGAGCTGTTTTTT. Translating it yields CASSRTPMNTGELFF.

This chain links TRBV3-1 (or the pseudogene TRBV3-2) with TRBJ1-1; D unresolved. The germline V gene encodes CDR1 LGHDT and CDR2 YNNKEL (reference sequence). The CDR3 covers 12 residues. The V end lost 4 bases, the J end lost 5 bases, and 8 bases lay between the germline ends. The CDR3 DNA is TGTGCCAGCAGCCTACATGGAACTGAAGCTTTCTTT. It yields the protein CASSLHGTEAFF.

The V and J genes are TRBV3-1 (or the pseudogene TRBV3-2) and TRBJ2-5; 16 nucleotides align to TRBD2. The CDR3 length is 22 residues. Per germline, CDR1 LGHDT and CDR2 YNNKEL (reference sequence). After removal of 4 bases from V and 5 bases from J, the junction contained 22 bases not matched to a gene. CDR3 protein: CASSPRITLPGLAGGRLETQYF. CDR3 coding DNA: TGTGCCAGCAGCCCCCGGATTACCTTACCGGGACTAGCGGGAGGGAGGTTGGAGACCCAGTACTTC.

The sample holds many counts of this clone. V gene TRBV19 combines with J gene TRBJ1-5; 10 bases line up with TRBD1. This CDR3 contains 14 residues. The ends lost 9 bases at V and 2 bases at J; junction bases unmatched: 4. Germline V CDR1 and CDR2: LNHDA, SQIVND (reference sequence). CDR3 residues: CASRDRGGNQPQHF. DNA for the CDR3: TGTGCCAGCCGGGACAGGGGAGGCAATCAGCCCCAGCATTTT.

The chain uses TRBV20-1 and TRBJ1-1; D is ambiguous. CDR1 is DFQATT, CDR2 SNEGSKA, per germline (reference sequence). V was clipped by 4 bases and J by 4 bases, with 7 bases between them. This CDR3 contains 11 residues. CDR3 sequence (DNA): TGCAGTGCTATGAGCCGCACTGAAGCTTTCTTT. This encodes CSAMSRTEAFF.

As DNA, the CDR3 is TGTGCCAGCAGCTCGGTTGGTGCGCCTTCTTATACGCAGTATTTT. This encodes CASSSVGAPSYTQYF. The chain combines TRBV7-2 with TRBJ2-3; D gene ambiguous. The germline V gene encodes CDR1 SGHTA and CDR2 FQGNSA. The germline V and J ends were trimmed by 4 bases and 7 bases, with 18 bases remaining between them. The CDR3 length is 15 residues.